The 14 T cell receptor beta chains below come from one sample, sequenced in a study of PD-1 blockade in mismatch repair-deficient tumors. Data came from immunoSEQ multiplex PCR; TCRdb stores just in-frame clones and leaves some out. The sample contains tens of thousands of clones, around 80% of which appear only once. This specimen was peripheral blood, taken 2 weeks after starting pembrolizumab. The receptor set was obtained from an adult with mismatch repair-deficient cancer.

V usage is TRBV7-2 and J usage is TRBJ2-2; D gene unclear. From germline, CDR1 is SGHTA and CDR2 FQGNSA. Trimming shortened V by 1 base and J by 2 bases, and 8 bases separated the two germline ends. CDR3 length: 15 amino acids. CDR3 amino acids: CASSLGLVNTGELFF. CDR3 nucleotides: TGTGCCAGCAGCTTAGGGTTGGTTAACACCGGGGAGCTGTTTTTT.

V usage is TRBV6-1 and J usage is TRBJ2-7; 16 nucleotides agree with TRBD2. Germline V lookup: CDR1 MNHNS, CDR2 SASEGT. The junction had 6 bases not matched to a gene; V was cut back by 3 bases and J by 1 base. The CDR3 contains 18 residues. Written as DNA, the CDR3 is TGTGCCAGCAGTGAGCCGGGACTAGCGGGAGGGCGTTCCTACGAGCAGTACTTC. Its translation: CASSEPGLAGGRSYEQYF.

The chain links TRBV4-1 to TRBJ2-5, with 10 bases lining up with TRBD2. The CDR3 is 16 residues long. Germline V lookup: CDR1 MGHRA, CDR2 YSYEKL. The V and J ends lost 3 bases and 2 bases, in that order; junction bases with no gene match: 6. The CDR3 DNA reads TGCGCCAGCAGCCACGTTAGCGGGAGGTCGCAAGAGACCCAGTACTTC. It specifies CASSHVSGRSQETQYF.

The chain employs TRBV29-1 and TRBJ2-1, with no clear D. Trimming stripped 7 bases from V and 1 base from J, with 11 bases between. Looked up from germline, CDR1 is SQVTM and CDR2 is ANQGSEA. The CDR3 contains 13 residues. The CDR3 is CSAPTVSYNEQFF. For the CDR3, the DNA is TGCAGCGCCCCAACCGTTTCCTACAATGAGCAGTTCTTC.

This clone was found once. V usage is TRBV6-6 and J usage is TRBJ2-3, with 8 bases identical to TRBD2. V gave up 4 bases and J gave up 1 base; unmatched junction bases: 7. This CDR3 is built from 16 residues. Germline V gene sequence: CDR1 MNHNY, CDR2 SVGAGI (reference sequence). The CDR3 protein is CASSSGSGSGTDTQYF. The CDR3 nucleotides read TGTGCCAGCAGTTCGGGCAGCGGGAGCGGCACAGATACGCAGTATTTT.

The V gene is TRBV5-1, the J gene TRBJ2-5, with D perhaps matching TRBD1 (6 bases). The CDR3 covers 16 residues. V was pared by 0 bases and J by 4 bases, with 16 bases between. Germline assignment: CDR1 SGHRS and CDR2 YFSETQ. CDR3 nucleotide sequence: TGCGCCAGCAGCTTGGCGGCGGCAGGGGTTACAGAGACCCAGTACTTC. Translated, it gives CASSLAAAGVTETQYF. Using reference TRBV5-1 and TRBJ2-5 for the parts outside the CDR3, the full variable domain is KAGVTQTPRYLIKTRGQQVTLSCSPISGHRSVSWYQQTPGQGLQFLFEYFSETQRNKGNFPGRFSGRQFSNSRSEMNVSTLELGDSALYLCASSLAAAGVTETQYFGPGTRLLVL.

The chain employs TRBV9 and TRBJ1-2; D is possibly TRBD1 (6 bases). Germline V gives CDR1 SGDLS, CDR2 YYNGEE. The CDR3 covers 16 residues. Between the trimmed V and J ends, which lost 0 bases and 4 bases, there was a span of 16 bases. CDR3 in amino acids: CASSVEGGRLFYGYTF. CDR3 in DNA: TGTGCCAGCAGCGTAGAAGGGGGGAGACTGTTCTATGGCTACACCTTC.

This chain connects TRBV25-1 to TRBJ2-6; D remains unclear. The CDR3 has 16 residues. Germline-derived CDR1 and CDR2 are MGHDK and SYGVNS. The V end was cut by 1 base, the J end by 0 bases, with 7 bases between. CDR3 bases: TGTGCCAGCAGTGAATTTCGGGCCTCTGGGGCCAACGTCCTGACTTTC. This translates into CASSEFRASGANVLTF. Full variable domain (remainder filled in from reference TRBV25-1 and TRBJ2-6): EADIYQTPRYLVIGTGKKITLECSQTMGHDKMYWYQQDPGMELHLIHYSYGVNSTEKGDLSSESTVSRIRTEHFPLTLESARPSHTSQYLCASSEFRASGANVLTFGAGSRLTVL.

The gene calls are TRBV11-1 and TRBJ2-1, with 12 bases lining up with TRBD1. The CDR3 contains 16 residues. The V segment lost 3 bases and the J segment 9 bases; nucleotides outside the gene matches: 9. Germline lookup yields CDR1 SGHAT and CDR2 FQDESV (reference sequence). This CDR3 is CASSFSTGTGGGEQFF. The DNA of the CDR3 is TGTGCCAGCAGCTTCTCCACCGGGACAGGGGGCGGTGAGCAGTTCTTC.

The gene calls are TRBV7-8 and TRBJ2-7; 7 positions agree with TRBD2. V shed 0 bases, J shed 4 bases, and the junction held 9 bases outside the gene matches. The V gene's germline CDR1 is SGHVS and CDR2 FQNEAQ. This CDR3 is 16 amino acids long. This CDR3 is CASSLAARGSRYEQYF. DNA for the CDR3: TGTGCCAGCAGCTTAGCAGCTCGCGGGAGTCGGTACGAGCAGTACTTC.

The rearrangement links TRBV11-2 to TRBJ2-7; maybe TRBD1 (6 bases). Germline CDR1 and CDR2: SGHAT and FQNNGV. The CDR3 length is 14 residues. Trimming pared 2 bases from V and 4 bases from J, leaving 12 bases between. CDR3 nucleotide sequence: TGTGCCAGCAGCTTATCCCGGCAGGGGTACGAGCAGTACTTC. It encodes CASSLSRQGYEQYF.

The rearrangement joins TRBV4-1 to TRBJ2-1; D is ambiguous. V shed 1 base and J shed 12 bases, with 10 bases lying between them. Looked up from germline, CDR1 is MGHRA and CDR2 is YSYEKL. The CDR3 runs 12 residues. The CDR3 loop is CASSQGPSSQFF. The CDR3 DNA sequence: TGCGCCAGCAGCCAAGGACCCTCCTCGCAGTTCTTC.

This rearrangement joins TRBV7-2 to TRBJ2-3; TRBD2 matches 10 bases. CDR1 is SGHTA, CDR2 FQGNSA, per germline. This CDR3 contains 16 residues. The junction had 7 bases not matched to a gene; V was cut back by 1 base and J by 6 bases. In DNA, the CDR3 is TGTGCCAGCAGCTTAGTTCTTCTAGCGGGAGACGATACGCAGTATTTT. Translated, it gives CASSLVLLAGDDTQYF.

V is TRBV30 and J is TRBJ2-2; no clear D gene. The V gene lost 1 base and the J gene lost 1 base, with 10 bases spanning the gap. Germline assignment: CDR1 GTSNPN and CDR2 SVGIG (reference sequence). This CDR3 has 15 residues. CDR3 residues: CAWSGSSRNTGELFF. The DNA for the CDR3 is TGTGCCTGGAGTGGAAGTAGCCGGAACACCGGGGAGCTGTTTTTT.